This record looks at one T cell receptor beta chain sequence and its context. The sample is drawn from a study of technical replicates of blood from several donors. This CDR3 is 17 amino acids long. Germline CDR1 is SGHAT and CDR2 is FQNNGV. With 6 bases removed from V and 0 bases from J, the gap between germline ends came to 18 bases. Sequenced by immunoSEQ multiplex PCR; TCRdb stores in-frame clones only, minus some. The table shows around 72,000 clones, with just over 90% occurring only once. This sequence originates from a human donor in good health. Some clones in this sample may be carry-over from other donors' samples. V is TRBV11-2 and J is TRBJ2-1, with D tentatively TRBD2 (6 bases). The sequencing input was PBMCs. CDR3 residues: CASSREGAGSSYNEQFF. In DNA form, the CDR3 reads TGTGCCAGCAGTCGCGAGGGAGCGGGCAGCTCCTACAATGAGCAGTTCTTC.